There are a few counts of the clone carrying this T cell receptor (beta chain). The antigen remains unidentified. Documented time point: sample taken at primary tumor resection. Tumor, nontumor lung or frozen PBMC supplied whole RNA that was sequenced unsorted. The donors comprised about 69 untreated early-stage non-small cell lung cancer patients. This entry is derived from a study of spatial heterogeneity in lung cancer. About the study: A consistent excess of beta-chain over alpha-chain sequences was detected. Study outcomes and limitations: Resection blood, more than follow-up blood, showed ubiquitous expanded tumor TCRs.

Each CDR3 protein gets one entry after TCRdb re-called the 5' RACE reads with MiXCR. Of about 85,000 distinct CDR3 sequences listed, more than 15% are singletons. Germline assignment: CDR1 ENHRY and CDR2 SYGVKD. The CDR3 is 14 residues long. The V end was cut by 3 bases, the J end by 1 base, with 9 bases between. The gene calls are TRBV10-3 and TRBJ1-2; the D is unclear. The sequencing here drew on PBMCs, taken at surgery. The clonotype comes from a male donor with early-stage non-small cell lung cancer. CDR3 DNA sequence: TGTGCCATCAGTGACTCAGATCTTAACTATGGCTACACCTTC. Its translation is CAISDSDLNYGYTF.